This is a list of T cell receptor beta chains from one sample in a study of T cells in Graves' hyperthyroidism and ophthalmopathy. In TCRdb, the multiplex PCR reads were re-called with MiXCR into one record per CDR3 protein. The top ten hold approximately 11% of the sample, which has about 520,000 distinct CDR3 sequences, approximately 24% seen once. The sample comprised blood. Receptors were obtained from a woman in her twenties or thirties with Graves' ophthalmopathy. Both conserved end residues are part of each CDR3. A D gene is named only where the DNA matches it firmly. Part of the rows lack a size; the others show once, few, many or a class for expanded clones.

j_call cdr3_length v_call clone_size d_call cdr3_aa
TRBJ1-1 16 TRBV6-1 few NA CASSDLSQGWGTEAFF
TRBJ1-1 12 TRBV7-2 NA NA CASSLMHTEAFF
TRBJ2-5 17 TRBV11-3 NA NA CASSLAVVLQGQETQYF
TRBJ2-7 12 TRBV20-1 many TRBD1 CSAAQGVGEQYF
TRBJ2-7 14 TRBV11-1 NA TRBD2 CASSFRASGSEQYF
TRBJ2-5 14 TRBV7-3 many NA CASAMLGNQETQYF
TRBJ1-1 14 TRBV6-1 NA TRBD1 CASNPTGVWSEAFF
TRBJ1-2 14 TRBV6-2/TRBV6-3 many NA CASTPRPRREGYTF
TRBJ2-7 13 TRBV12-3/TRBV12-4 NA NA CASSLGSGHEQYF
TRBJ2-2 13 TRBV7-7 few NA CASSLVYTGELFF
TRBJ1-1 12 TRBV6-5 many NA CASSTMRTEAFF
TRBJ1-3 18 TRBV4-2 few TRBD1 CASSHVTGVGFSGNTIYF
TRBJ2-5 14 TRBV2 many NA CASARSGAEETQYF
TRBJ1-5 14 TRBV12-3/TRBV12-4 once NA CASSLQGWTEPQHF
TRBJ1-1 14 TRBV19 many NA CASSIQIEGTEAFF
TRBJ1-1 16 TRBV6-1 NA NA CASSEAIFGGGTEAFF
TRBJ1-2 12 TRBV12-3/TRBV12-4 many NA CASVGRGYGYTF
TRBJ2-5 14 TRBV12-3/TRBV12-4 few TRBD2 CASRLSGGSETQYF
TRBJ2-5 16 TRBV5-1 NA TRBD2 CASSLVLAGAQETQYF
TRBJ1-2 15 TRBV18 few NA CASSPPKGGNNGYTF
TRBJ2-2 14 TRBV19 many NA CASRAYANTGELFF
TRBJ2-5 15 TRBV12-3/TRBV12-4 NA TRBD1 CASSPGDRAQETQYF
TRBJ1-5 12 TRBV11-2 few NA CASSLMDQPQHF
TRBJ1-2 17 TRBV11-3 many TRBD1 CASSLGSGGDFSYGYTF
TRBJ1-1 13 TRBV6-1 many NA CASRVIMNTEAFF
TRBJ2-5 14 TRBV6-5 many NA CASSTRMGQETQYF
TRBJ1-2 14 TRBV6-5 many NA CASSYEGGDYGYTF
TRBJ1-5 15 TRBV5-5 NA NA CASSPGVASSQPQHF
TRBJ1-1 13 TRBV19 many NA CASSIPGLGEAFF
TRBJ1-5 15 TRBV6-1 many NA CASSSGGVQNQPQHF
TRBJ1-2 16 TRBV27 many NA CASSLLGNLANYGYTF
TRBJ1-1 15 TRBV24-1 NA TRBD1 CATRDRGLENTEAFF
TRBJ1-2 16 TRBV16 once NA CASSQSRANRENGYTF
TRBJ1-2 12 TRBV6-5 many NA CASSYWGYGYTF
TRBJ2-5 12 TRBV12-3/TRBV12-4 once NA CASSDPLETQYF
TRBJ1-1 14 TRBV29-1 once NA CSVEGGQRYTEAFF
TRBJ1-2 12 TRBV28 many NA CASSRTDYGYTF
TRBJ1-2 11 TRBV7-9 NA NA CASSSGYLYTF
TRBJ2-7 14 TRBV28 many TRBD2 CASGTSGDPYEQYF
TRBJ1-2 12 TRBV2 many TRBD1 CASREGGGGYTF
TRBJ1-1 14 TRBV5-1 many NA CASSLGVENTEAFF
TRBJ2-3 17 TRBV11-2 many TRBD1 CASSLDLPGQGADTQYF
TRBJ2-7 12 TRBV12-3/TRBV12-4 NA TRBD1 CASSDRVGKQYF
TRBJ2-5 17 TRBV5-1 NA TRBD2 CASSPTLGLAGRKTQYF
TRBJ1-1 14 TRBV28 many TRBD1 CASQLGTGGLEAFF
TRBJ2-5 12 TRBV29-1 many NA CSVVGLTETQYF
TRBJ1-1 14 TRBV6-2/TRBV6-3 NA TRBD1 CASGDRQGQTEAFF
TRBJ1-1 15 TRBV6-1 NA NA CASHTTRRQNTEAFF
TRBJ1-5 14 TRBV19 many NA CASSISGEPQPQHF
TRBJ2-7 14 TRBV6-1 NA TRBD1 CASSERGTGGEQYF
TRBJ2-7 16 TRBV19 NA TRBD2 CASSMKGTSEYYEQYF
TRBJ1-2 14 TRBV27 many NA CASSLGGSPSGYTF
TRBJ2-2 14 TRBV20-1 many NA CSASGDANTGELFF
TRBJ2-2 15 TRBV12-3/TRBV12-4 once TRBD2 CASILGLPNTGELFF
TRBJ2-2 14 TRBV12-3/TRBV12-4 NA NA CASSLRSTTGELFF
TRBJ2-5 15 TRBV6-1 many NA CASSLSGPRGGTQYF
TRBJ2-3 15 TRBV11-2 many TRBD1 CASSSGTGRADTQYF
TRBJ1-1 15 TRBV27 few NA CASSLVLGAGTEAFF
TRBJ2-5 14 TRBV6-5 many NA CASSYPGLEETQYF
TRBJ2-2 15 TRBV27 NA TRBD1 CASSPRTGWTGELFF